This T cell receptor beta chain was captured in a study of blood T cells in healthy people across ages. Together with a sample-barcoded 5' primer, a J-beta primer mix was included in a second PCR lasting about 6 to 11 cycles. Individual samples furnished no less than 3 million CDR3-containing paired-end reads apiece. Each CDR3 protein is one row after TCRdb ran MiXCR on the 5' RACE reads. The sample has some 880,000 distinct CDR3 sequences; 35% to 40% are singletons. Donors were healthy Caucasian individuals from Russia aged roughly 6 to 90. The amount of total RNA extracted per sample was at least 5.5 micrograms. The clonotype originates from a young man in good health. The sequencing input was blood.

CDR3 protein: CAWTQGAGEQYF. CDR3 sequence (DNA): TGTGCCTGGACTCAGGGGGCGGGGGAGCAGTACTTC. The chain uses TRBV30 and TRBJ2-7; TRBD1 matches at 8 bases. The germline V gene has CDR1 GTSNPN and CDR2 SVGIG (reference sequence). The J segment lost 7 bases and the V segment lost 4 bases, leaving 6 bases of the junction unmatched. There are 12 residues in the CDR3.